The rows below give T cell receptor beta chains drawn from one sample of a study of blood T cell repertoires in COVID-19. Libraries were prepared by immunoSEQ multiplex PCR; TCRdb keeps only in-frame clonotypes and omits some of them. The sample shows about 210,000 clones, roughly 88% of them seen only once. Sequenced: peripheral blood. Receptor source: a man aged 40-55 years who had recovered from COVID-19. The CDR3 runs from the conserved cysteine through the conserved F or W. A D gene is named only where the DNA matches it firmly. Clone size, where shown, is once, few, many, or a class for clones that have expanded.

TRBD2,TRBV7-2,TRBJ2-3,.,CASSFKPYSGGYTDTQYF,TGTGCCAGCAGCTTTAAGCCTTATAGCGGGGGTTACACAGATACGCAGTATTTT
TRBD1,TRBV5-5,TRBJ1-6,once,CASSLEAGGGSPLHF,TGTGCCAGCAGCTTGGAGGCAGGGGGTGGATCACCCCTCCACTTT
.,TRBV30,TRBJ2-5,.,CAYDSAFGQYF,TGTGCCTATGACTCGGCTTTTGGCCAGTACTTC
TRBD2,TRBV5-4,TRBJ2-1,.,CASSLTSGGYNEQFF,TGTGCCAGCAGCTTGACTAGCGGGGGGTACAATGAGCAGTTCTTC
TRBD2,TRBV3-1/TRBV3-2,TRBJ2-1,once,CASSGQIAGALGNEQFF,TGTGCCAGCAGCGGACAAATAGCGGGAGCTTTAGGCAATGAGCAGTTCTTC
TRBD1,TRBV7-9,TRBJ1-2,.,CASSPRTGGYGYTF,TGTGCCAGCAGCCCCCGAACAGGGGGGTATGGCTACACCTTC
TRBD1,TRBV19,TRBJ1-4,few,CASQRQGPNEKLFF,TGTGCCAGCCAGAGACAGGGACCTAATGAAAAACTGTTTTTT
.,TRBV27,TRBJ1-1,.,CASSLGAGAGTNTEAFF,TGTGCCAGCAGTTTAGGGGCAGGGGCTGGCACGAACACTGAAGCTTTCTTT
TRBD2,TRBV2,TRBJ2-2,.,CASSDWGGSGTGELFF,TGTGCCAGCAGTGATTGGGGCGGGAGTGGGACCGGGGAGCTGTTTTTT
.,TRBV13,TRBJ2-5,once,CASSRGGAGETQYF,TGTGCCAGCAGCAGAGGGGGGGCCGGAGAGACCCAGTACTTC
.,TRBV7-8,TRBJ2-1,few,CASSLRGAGNNNEQFF,TGTGCCAGCAGCCTACGTGGGGCAGGGAACAACAATGAGCAGTTCTTC
TRBD1,TRBV5-1,TRBJ2-1,.,CASSYSGTGASNEQFF,TGCGCCAGCAGCTACTCCGGGACAGGAGCCTCCAATGAGCAGTTCTTC
TRBD2,TRBV11-2,TRBJ2-1,.,CASSLGQAGGPRNEQFF,TGTGCCAGCAGCTTAGGGCAAGCGGGAGGGCCGAGGAATGAGCAGTTCTTC
.,TRBV19,TRBJ2-7,.,CASSSGDEQYF,TGTGCCAGTAGTTCGGGGGACGAGCAGTACTTC
.,TRBV4-3,TRBJ2-2,.,CASSQDSGGRGATGELFF,TGCGCCAGCAGCCAAGATTCGGGCGGCCGTGGGGCCACCGGGGAGCTGTTTTTT
.,TRBV7-9,TRBJ1-1,.,CASSSRSEVTEAFF,TGTGCCAGCAGCTCCCGTTCGGAGGTTACTGAAGCTTTCTTT
.,TRBV4-3,TRBJ1-6,.,CASSQDRQNSPLHF,TGCGCCAGCAGCCAAGATCGCCAGAATTCACCCCTCCACTTT
TRBD2,TRBV5-8,TRBJ2-5,.,CASSSPAGVGETQYF,TGTGCCAGCAGCTCACCGGCGGGAGTTGGAGAGACCCAGTACTTC
.,TRBV11-2,TRBJ2-1,.,CASSLGEGGLAENYNEQFF,TGTGCCAGCAGCTTAGGGGAGGGGGGGCTAGCGGAAAACTACAATGAGCAGTTCTTC
.,TRBV5-4,TRBJ2-2,few,CASSSFKKPGELFF,TGTGCCAGCAGCTCCTTCAAAAAGCCCGGGGAGCTGTTTTTT
TRBD1,TRBV2,TRBJ2-7,.,CASRDRASYEQYF,TGTGCCAGCAGGGACAGGGCCTCCTACGAGCAGTACTTC
TRBD1,TRBV6-1,TRBJ1-2,.,CASSEAGTAARGYTF,TGTGCCAGCAGTGAAGCGGGGACAGCCGCTCGGGGCTACACCTTC
TRBD2,TRBV23-1,TRBJ2-7,.,CASSPQREGREQYF,TGCGCCAGCAGTCCCCAGCGGGAGGGCCGCGAGCAGTACTTC
TRBD1,TRBV12-5,TRBJ2-7,.,CASGLPHGDSSYEQYF,TGTGCTAGTGGTTTGCCCCACGGGGACAGCTCCTACGAGCAGTACTTC
TRBD2,TRBV5-4,TRBJ2-1,once,CASSGKAGSSYNEQFF,TGTGCCAGCAGCGGGAAAGCGGGGAGCTCCTACAATGAGCAGTTCTTC
.,TRBV7-2,TRBJ2-3,.,CASSLGPGITDTQYF,TGTGCCAGCAGCTTAGGGCCCGGGATAACAGATACGCAGTATTTT
.,TRBV13,TRBJ1-3,.,CASSITGRGRNTIYF,TGTGCCAGCAGCATCACGGGGAGGGGTCGAAACACCATATATTTT
.,TRBV19,TRBJ2-2,.,CASSIIETNTGELFF,TGTGCCAGTAGTATTATCGAGACGAACACCGGGGAGCTGTTTTTT
TRBD1,TRBV7-2,TRBJ1-2,.,CASSQSPGQAYGYTF,TGTGCCAGCAGCCAAAGTCCGGGACAGGCTTATGGCTACACCTTC
.,TRBV11-3,TRBJ2-7,.,CASSLGGELYEQYF,TGTGCCAGCAGCTTAGGGGGGGAGCTCTACGAGCAGTACTTC
TRBD1,TRBV29-1,TRBJ2-5,.,CSVSPRHRGQETQYF,TGCAGCGTATCGCCCCGACACAGGGGGCAAGAGACCCAGTACTTC
.,TRBV11-3,TRBJ2-7,.,CASSLRGYGEQYF,TGTGCCAGCAGCTTAAGAGGGTATGGCGAGCAGTACTTC
.,TRBV9,TRBJ2-1,.,CASSVAPRADNEQFF,TGTGCCAGCAGCGTAGCCCCCAGGGCGGACAATGAGCAGTTCTTC
TRBD2,TRBV9,TRBJ2-5,once,CASSSRVSGGETQYF,TGTGCCAGCAGCTCCCGGGTTAGCGGGGGTGAGACCCAGTACTTC
TRBD1,TRBV19,TRBJ2-1,few,CASRTGGASYNEQFF,TGTGCCAGTAGGACAGGGGGAGCCTCCTACAATGAGCAGTTCTTC
.,TRBV5-4,TRBJ2-5,few,CASSLGGQARTTQYF,TGTGCCAGCAGCTTGGGTGGTCAGGCACGTACGACCCAGTACTTC